What follows are 31 T cell receptor beta chains derived from one specimen sequenced in a study of preoperative IRX-2 immunotherapy in early breast cancer. Stated treatment: preoperative locoregional IRX-2 cytokine immunotherapy. The protocol was immunoSEQ multiplex PCR, while the TCRdb copy is restricted to in-frame clones and leaves out a portion. The table has under 15,000 clones, approximately 90% seen once. The material was obtained from a patient treated with IRX-2 immunotherapy. The receptors shown here come from a human donor with breast cancer.

This clone was seen only once. The V and J genes are TRBV4-1 and TRBJ2-1; D is perhaps TRBD2 (6 bases). CDR3 length: 18 residues. Looked up from germline, CDR1 is MGHRA and CDR2 is YSYEKL. V was shortened by 1 base and J by 7 bases, with 23 bases between the two germline ends. CDR3 protein: CASSQVNSAPGGNNEQFF. CDR3 sequence (DNA): TGCGCCAGCAGCCAAGTAAATTCGGCGCCCGGCGGGAATAATGAGCAGTTCTTC.

This chain uses TRBV7-9 with TRBJ2-3; D call uncertain. Germline assignment: CDR1 SEHNR and CDR2 FQNEAQ (reference sequence). Trimming removed 4 bases at V and 3 bases at J, with 2 bases between. This CDR3 is 11 amino acids long. In DNA form, the CDR3 reads TGTGCCAGCAGCTCGACAGATACGCAGTATTTT. This gives the protein CASSSTDTQYF.

The chain carries TRBV2 and TRBJ2-2, with TRBD1 matching 7 bases. J was trimmed by 4 bases and V by 7 bases; bases with no gene match: 6. The CDR3 totals 14 residues. Germline CDR1 reads SNHLY; CDR2 reads FYNNEI. The DNA for the CDR3 is TGTGCCAGCAACACCGGACAGGCCACCGGGGAGCTGTTTTTT. It codes for CASNTGQATGELFF.

The V call is TRBV10-3, the J call TRBJ1-2; D not certain. There are 13 residues in the CDR3. Germline CDR1 ENHRY, CDR2 SYGVKD. Trimming left V 5 bases short and J 8 bases short, with 15 bases between. The CDR3 DNA reads TGTGCCATCAGTAAACAACCCACGGGGGGCTACACCTTC. Amino acid sequence: CAISKQPTGGYTF.

This sequence joins TRBV13 and TRBJ2-7, with D possibly TRBD1 on 6 matching bases. The length of the CDR3 is 14 residues. Trimming pared 6 bases from V and 1 base from J, leaving 13 bases between. Germline V CDR1 and CDR2: PRHDT, FYEKMQ (reference sequence). This CDR3 is CASSSARGSYEQYF. CDR3 coding DNA: TGTGCCAGCAGTTCGGCCAGGGGTTCCTACGAGCAGTACTTC.

V and J are TRBV5-5 and TRBJ2-3; 9 nucleotides match TRBD2. The CDR3 runs 16 residues. Germline V gene sequence: CDR1 SGHKS, CDR2 YYEKEE (reference sequence). V shed 4 bases, J shed 0 bases, and the junction held 6 bases outside the gene matches. The CDR3 DNA reads TGTGCCAGCAGCGACCCTAGCGGGGTAAGCACAGATACGCAGTATTTT. Translation gives CASSDPSGVSTDTQYF.

The gene calls are TRBV5-1 and TRBJ2-5, with 16 bases aligning to TRBD2. Per germline, CDR1 SGHRS and CDR2 YFSETQ. The CDR3 sequence is 16 residues long. J gave up 4 bases and V 4 bases, and 4 bases lay outside the gene matches. The CDR3 sequence: CASSAGLAGGIETQYF. The CDR3 DNA reads as TGCGCCAGCAGCGCGGGACTAGCGGGGGGGATAGAGACCCAGTACTTC.

Notes on this clone: A junction boundary mismatches the germline segment, possibly from a read error. This rearrangement joins TRBV7-7 to TRBJ2-1; D may be TRBD2 (6 bases). The CDR3 runs to 17 residues. Germline CDR1 and CDR2: SSHAT and FNYEAQ (reference sequence). CDR3 region: CASSLESVTSSYNEQFF. The CDR3 bases are TGTGCTAGCAGCTTAGAATCGGTGACTAGCTCCTACAATGAGCAGTTCTTC.

The V call is TRBV5-6, the J call TRBJ2-6; D not certain. Trimming left V 4 bases short and J 0 bases short, with 8 bases between. There are 15 residues in the CDR3. CDR1 is SGHDT, CDR2 YYEEEE, per germline. CDR3 loop: CASSTASSGANVLTF. CDR3 DNA: TGTGCCAGCAGCACAGCTAGCTCTGGGGCCAACGTCCTGACTTTC.

The chain employs TRBV6-5 and TRBJ2-3; no reliable D call. The CDR3 has 11 amino acids. CDR1 is MNHEY and CDR2 is SVGAGI in the germline V gene. The V end was cut by 7 bases, the J end by 0 bases, with 2 bases between. CDR3 sequence reads: CASKSTDTQYF. The CDR3 bases are TGTGCCAGCAAAAGCACAGATACGCAGTATTTT.

This clone appeared a single time. V and J are TRBV19 and TRBJ1-5, with unresolved D. Germline V lookup: CDR1 LNHDA, CDR2 SQIVND (reference sequence). The V gene lost 7 bases and the J gene lost 1 base, with 8 bases spanning the gap. This CDR3 comprises 13 residues. The CDR3: CASTPGSNQPQHF. CDR3 coding DNA: TGTGCCAGTACCCCAGGAAGCAATCAGCCCCAGCATTTT.

CDR3 nucleotides: TGTGCCAGCAAAGGGACTAGCGGCTTAGATACGCAGTATTTT. Translated: CASKGTSGLDTQYF. The genes are TRBV2 and TRBJ2-3; 11 bases match TRBD2. This CDR3 is built from 14 residues. Germline-derived CDR1 and CDR2 are SNHLY and FYNNEI. V was pared by 7 bases and J by 5 bases, with 5 bases of the junction left unmatched.

This clone has more than one count but fewer than ten. V and J are TRBV28 and TRBJ1-4, with D possibly matching TRBD1 (5 bases). V lost 1 base and J 8 bases, leaving 11 bases between the germline ends. The V gene's germline CDR1 is MDHEN and CDR2 SYDVKM. The CDR3 has 14 residues. Here the CDR3 reads CASSLYSRDEKLFF. Here the CDR3 DNA reads TGTGCCAGCAGTTTATATTCCCGGGACGAAAAACTGTTTTTT.

V gene TRBV19 combines with J gene TRBJ1-5, with D perhaps matching TRBD1 (5 bases). The CDR3 spans 15 residues. The ends were cut back, 8 bases at V and 8 bases at J, with 22 bases in the middle. Germline CDR1 is LNHDA and CDR2 is SQIVND (reference sequence). The CDR3 DNA reads as TGTGCCAGTGACGCAGGGCAGCAGGCGGGGGAGCCCCAGCATTTT. Amino acids: CASDAGQQAGEPQHF.

This clone was counted once. The chain couples TRBV30 to TRBJ1-3; no definite D call. CDR3 length: 19 residues. With 2 bases removed from V and 0 bases from J, the gap between germline ends came to 23 bases. Germline V gene lookup returns CDR1 GTSNPN and CDR2 SVGIG (reference sequence). CDR3 protein: CAWSRGHTALVNSGNTIYF. The CDR3 DNA reads as TGTGCCTGGAGTCGGGGTCATACGGCACTGGTTAACTCTGGAAACACCATATATTTT.

CDR3 region: CASSLGPSNQPQHF. DNA for the CDR3: TGTGCCAGCTCGCTAGGTCCGAGCAATCAGCCCCAGCATTTT. The chain employs TRBV18 and TRBJ1-5; D unclear. CDR3 size: 14 residues. V gave up 6 bases and J gave up 1 base, with 10 bases separating them. Per the germline V gene, CDR1 is KGHSH and CDR2 is LQKENI.

J is TRBJ2-7 and V is TRBV10-2, with 8 bases fitting TRBD1. CDR3 length: 13 amino acids. The J segment lost 4 bases and the V segment lost 10 bases, leaving 9 bases of the junction unmatched. Per germline, CDR1 WSHSY and CDR2 SAAADI. CDR3 bases: TGCGCCACGGCAGGGGGCACGACTTACGAGCAGTACGTC. Amino acid sequence: CATAGGTTYEQYV.

The table lists this clone with a few counts. CDR3 sequence (DNA): TGTGCCAGCAGCTTGAACAGTGATTCACCCCTCCACTTT. It encodes CASSLNSDSPLHF. The V and J genes are TRBV7-9 and TRBJ1-6; D is ambiguous. The CDR3 extends over 13 amino acids. Deletions cut 3 bases from V and 8 bases from J, with 8 bases between. CDR1 is SEHNR and CDR2 is FQNEAQ in the germline V gene (reference sequence).

V gene TRBV6-6 combines with J gene TRBJ1-4; 7 bases are a match to TRBD1. Germline V gene sequence: CDR1 MNHNY, CDR2 SVGAGI (reference sequence). Trimming removed 5 bases from V and 5 bases from J; junction bases left unmatched: 8. The CDR3 spans 15 residues. The CDR3, as DNA: TGTGCCAGCAGTACGACGGACAGGAGGAATGAAAAACTGTTTTTT. It yields the protein CASSTTDRRNEKLFF.

V is TRBV10-1 and J is TRBJ2-7, with D perhaps TRBD1 (5 bases). This CDR3 comprises 12 residues. Trimming pared 8 bases from V and 9 bases from J, leaving 17 bases between. In germline, CDR1 is WNHNN, CDR2 SYGVQD (reference sequence). CDR3 residues: CASVVDSEVQYV. CDR3 in DNA: TGCGCCAGCGTCGTAGACAGTGAAGTGCAGTACGTC.

The rearrangement joins TRBV12-2 to TRBJ1-5; the DNA was not compared with TRBD1, the D call given in the table. TRBV12-2 is shown as a pseudogene. CDR3 length: 13 residues. In DNA, the CDR3 is TGTGCAATGTTGGGGCAGGGAAATCAGCCCCAGCATTTT. Protein: CAMLGQGNQPQHF.

The CDR3 is CASSQGQGQNTEAFF. Here the CDR3 DNA reads TGCGCCAGCAGCCAAGGGCAGGGCCAGAACACTGAAGCTTTCTTT. This chain uses TRBV4-1 with TRBJ1-1, with D possibly being TRBD1 (5 bases). The germline V gene has CDR1 MGHRA and CDR2 YSYEKL. The CDR3 extends over 15 amino acids. Trimming cost V 1 base and J 1 base, with 10 bases left between them.

This clone appeared a single time. The rearrangement links TRBV7-2 to TRBJ2-5, with a tentative D call TRBD1 (5 bases). Germline assignment: CDR1 SGHTA and CDR2 FQGNSA. V lost 3 bases and J lost 5, with 13 bases in between. This CDR3 comprises 14 residues. CDR3 region: CASSLERWGETQYF. The CDR3 nucleotides are TGTGCCAGCAGCTTGGAGAGGTGGGGCGAGACCCAGTACTTC.

This rearrangement joins TRBV5-1 to TRBJ1-1, with a possible D match to TRBD1 (5 bases). This CDR3 spans 14 amino acids. Deletions cut 4 bases from V and 1 base from J, with 11 bases between. Germline loops: CDR1 SGHRS, CDR2 YFSETQ. CDR3 sequence reads: CASSPGLKNTEAFF. CDR3 sequence (DNA): TGCGCCAGCAGCCCGGGACTGAAGAACACTGAAGCTTTCTTT.

The V and J genes are TRBV9 and TRBJ1-1, with D uncertain. Trimming left V 2 bases short and J 4 bases short, with 12 bases between. Germline CDR1 reads SGDLS; CDR2 reads YYNGEE. There are 14 residues in the CDR3. The CDR3 loop reads CASSVEWRGTEAFF. For the CDR3, the DNA is TGTGCCAGCAGCGTGGAGTGGCGCGGCACTGAAGCTTTCTTT.

The chain joins TRBV9 to TRBJ1-1; D remains ambiguous. The CDR3 totals 14 residues. The V gene lost 4 bases and the J gene lost 6 bases, with 16 bases spanning the gap. CDR1 is SGDLS, CDR2 YYNGEE, per germline. CDR3 residues: CASSPYPPGPEAFF. The CDR3 DNA reads TGTGCCAGCAGCCCGTACCCCCCCGGGCCTGAAGCTTTCTTT.

The table lists this clone with a count of one. The chain carries TRBV4-2 and TRBJ2-6; TRBD1 matches 7 bases. Germline V CDR1 and CDR2: LGHNA, YNFKEQ. V gave up 4 bases and J gave up 1 base; unmatched junction bases: 7. CDR3 length equals 17 residues. CDR3 sequence: CASSRDSSPSGANVLTF. The CDR3 nucleotides are TGTGCCAGCAGCCGGGACAGCTCTCCTTCTGGGGCCAACGTCCTGACTTTC.

The chain joins TRBV6-5 to TRBJ2-4; D possibly uses TRBD1 or TRBD2 (5 bases each). The V end was cut by 2 bases, the J end by 7 bases, with 12 bases between. CDR1 and CDR2 (germline): MNHEY, SVGAGI. CDR3 length: 14 amino acids. The CDR3 region has the DNA TGTGCCAGCAGTTACGCTGAGGGGCGCAACATTCAGTACTTC. Its protein is CASSYAEGRNIQYF.

V is TRBV10-3 and J is TRBJ1-4; 7 bases match TRBD1. CDR3 size: 17 residues. Germline V gene sequence: CDR1 ENHRY, CDR2 SYGVKD. V lost 0 bases and J lost 8; bases outside the gene matches: 12. In DNA form, the CDR3 reads TGTGCCATCAGTGAGTCTGTGACAGGGTCGCCGGGAGAAAAACTGTTTTTT. Residues: CAISESVTGSPGEKLFF.

This clone was found a few times. CDR3 region: CATRRGQVATEAFF. For the CDR3, the DNA is TGTGCCACACGAAGGGGACAGGTCGCCACTGAAGCTTTCTTT. The rearrangement uses TRBV15 and TRBJ1-1; 8 bases align to TRBD1. CDR3 length: 14 residues. Per germline, CDR1 LNHNV and CDR2 YYDKDF (reference sequence). V shed 9 bases and J 4 bases; nucleotides not matched to a gene: 10.

The chain recombines TRBV28 with TRBJ1-5; a possible D gene is TRBD1 (6 bases). This CDR3 is built from 17 residues. Germline CDR1 and CDR2: MDHEN and SYDVKM. V lost 3 bases, J lost 1 base, and 16 bases lay in between. The CDR3 region is CASSFSGAGRSNQPQHF. In nucleotides, the CDR3 is TGTGCCAGCAGTTTTTCAGGGGCGGGTCGGAGCAATCAGCCCCAGCATTTT.